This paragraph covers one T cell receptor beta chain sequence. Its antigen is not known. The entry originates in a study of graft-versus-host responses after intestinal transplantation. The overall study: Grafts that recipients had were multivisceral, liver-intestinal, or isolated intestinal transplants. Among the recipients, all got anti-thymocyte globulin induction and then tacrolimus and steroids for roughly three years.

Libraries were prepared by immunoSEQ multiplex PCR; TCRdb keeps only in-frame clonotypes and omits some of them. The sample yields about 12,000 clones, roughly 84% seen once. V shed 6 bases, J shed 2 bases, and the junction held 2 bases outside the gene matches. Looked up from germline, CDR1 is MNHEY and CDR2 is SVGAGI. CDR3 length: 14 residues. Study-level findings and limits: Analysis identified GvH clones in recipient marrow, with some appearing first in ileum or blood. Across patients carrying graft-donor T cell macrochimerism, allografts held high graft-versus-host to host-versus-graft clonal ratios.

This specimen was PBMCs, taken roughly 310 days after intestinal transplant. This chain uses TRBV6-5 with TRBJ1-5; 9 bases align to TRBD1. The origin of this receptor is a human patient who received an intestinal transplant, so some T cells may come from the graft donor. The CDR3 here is CASRRTGGNQPQHF. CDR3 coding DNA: TGTGCCAGCAGACGGACAGGGGGCAATCAGCCCCAGCATTTT.